This TCR beta chain comes out of a study of T and B cells in COVID-19 patients. Study summary: The recovered patients had mostly mild to moderate COVID-19 with outpatient management. General study results and limits: Patients with COVID-19 reportedly showed strongly skewed T cell receptor beta variable and joining gene usage. Sorted SARS-CoV-2-responsive or tetramer+ T cells and CD4+, regulatory and CD8+ subsets were not yet sequenced.

BIOMED2 TRB-A/B primer pools were used in multiplex TRB PCR. TCRdb fed the multiplex PCR reads into MiXCR, producing one record per CDR3 protein. This table has 5,500 to 7,000 distinct CDR3 sequences, roughly a quarter appearing once. From blood, 250-500 ng of genomic DNA served as TRB template. Germline-derived CDR1 and CDR2 are SGHTA and FQGTGA. CDR3 length: 12 amino acids. Deletions cut 1 base from V and 3 bases from J, with 4 bases between. Note on this clonotype: Its antigen is as yet unknown.

This rearrangement joins TRBV7-3 to TRBJ2-7; no clear D gene. What was sequenced was blood. This sequence was found in a human donor with active COVID-19. The donor label of this sample is uncertain. CDR3 nucleotides: TGTGCCAGCAGCTTAAACGGCTACGAGCAGTACTTC. Amino acids: CASSLNGYEQYF.